Described below is a single TCR beta chain sequence and its context. Antigen specificity is unknown. The sample comes from a study of long-term antiretroviral therapy in people with HIV. Overall study findings and caveats: Blood obtained between the mid-2000s and the late 2010s may reflect older ART regimens.

Run at survey level, the immunoSEQ assay was version v3.0. Produced via immunoSEQ multiplex PCR; TCRdb's table is partial and in-frame only. The sample has approximately 15,000 clones, 65% to 80% seen once; the top ten hold about a quarter. This CDR3 has 12 residues. V shed 0 bases and J shed 8 bases, with 8 bases lying between them. Germline V CDR1 and CDR2: SGHKS, YYEKEE (reference sequence). The source was unsorted PBMCs, collected 3.1 years after starting antiretroviral therapy. The source is a man in his forties with HIV. The chain recombines TRBV5-5 with TRBJ1-2, with D unclear. The CDR3 nucleotides read TGTGCCAGCAGCTTGGTGCAGGCCGGCTACACCTTC. Protein product: CASSLVQAGYTF.